A selection of T cell receptor beta chains follows, all from one sample in a study of blood T cell repertoires in COVID-19. Profiled with immunoSEQ multiplex PCR; TCRdb holds only in-frame clones, not every one. Seen here are approximately 170,000 clones, about 81% observed once, and the top ten hold approximately 18%. The specimen sequenced was peripheral blood. Receptor source: an elderly woman with acute or convalescent COVID-19. CDR3s include the opening cysteine and the closing phenylalanine or tryptophan. Each record gives: clone size, D gene, V gene, J gene, CDR3 length, CDR3 DNA, CDR3 protein. A D gene is named only where the DNA matches it firmly. Expanded clones get a size class; other rows say once, few or many, or leave the size out.

clone_size: NA
d_call: NA
v_call: TRBV27
j_call: TRBJ1-5
cdr3_length: 14
cdr3_nt: TGTGCCAGCAGTTTAGAGGGTTCCAATCAGCCCCAGCATTTT
cdr3_aa: CASSLEGSNQPQHF

clone_size: NA
d_call: NA
v_call: TRBV7-8
j_call: TRBJ2-7
cdr3_length: 15
cdr3_nt: TGTGCCAGCAGCCCGGGGATTACTAGCTCCTACGAGCAGTACTTC
cdr3_aa: CASSPGITSSYEQYF

clone_size: NA
d_call: NA
v_call: TRBV11-1
j_call: TRBJ2-5
cdr3_length: 15
cdr3_nt: TGTGCCAGCAGCTTCCATAAGTCAGGACAAGAGACCCAGTACTTC
cdr3_aa: CASSFHKSGQETQYF

clone_size: few
d_call: TRBD2
v_call: TRBV4-3
j_call: TRBJ2-5
cdr3_length: 16
cdr3_nt: TGCGCCAGCAGCCGCAACCTAGCGGGGGGGCCTGAGACCCAGTACTTC
cdr3_aa: CASSRNLAGGPETQYF

clone_size: NA
d_call: TRBD1
v_call: TRBV27
j_call: TRBJ1-2
cdr3_length: 14
cdr3_nt: TGTGCCAGCAGTACAACAGGGGCTAACTATGGCTACACCTTC
cdr3_aa: CASSTTGANYGYTF

clone_size: NA
d_call: TRBD1
v_call: TRBV15
j_call: TRBJ1-2
cdr3_length: 16
cdr3_nt: TGTGCCACCAGCAGAGATGGGAGGACAGGGGTGAATGGCTACACCTTC
cdr3_aa: CATSRDGRTGVNGYTF

clone_size: NA
d_call: TRBD2
v_call: TRBV10-3
j_call: TRBJ2-2
cdr3_length: 17
cdr3_nt: TGTGCCATCAGCGCAGCGGGACTAGCGGCGGCCACCGGGGAGCTGTTTTTT
cdr3_aa: CAISAAGLAAATGELFF

clone_size: NA
d_call: TRBD1
v_call: TRBV6-6
j_call: TRBJ2-7
cdr3_length: 16
cdr3_nt: TGTGCCAGCAGGGGATACACTACAGGGGTCCACTACGAGCAGTACTTC
cdr3_aa: CASRGYTTGVHYEQYF

clone_size: NA
d_call: TRBD1
v_call: TRBV27
j_call: TRBJ1-2
cdr3_length: 14
cdr3_nt: TGTGCCAGCAGTCGAGGACAGGGGAGGTATGGCTACACCTTC
cdr3_aa: CASSRGQGRYGYTF

clone_size: NA
d_call: TRBD2
v_call: TRBV4-3
j_call: TRBJ2-1
cdr3_length: 17
cdr3_nt: TGCGCCAGCAGCCACACTAGCGGGGGAAGCTCCTACAATGAGCAGTTCTTC
cdr3_aa: CASSHTSGGSSYNEQFF

clone_size: few
d_call: NA
v_call: TRBV5-1
j_call: TRBJ1-1
cdr3_length: 14
cdr3_nt: TGCGCCAGCAGCTTGGCCTGGAGCAACACTGAAGCTTTCTTT
cdr3_aa: CASSLAWSNTEAFF